This passage covers 26 T cell receptor beta chains from one sample sequenced in a study of Graves' ophthalmopathy and Graves' hyperthyroidism. Amplified material comprised TCR beta CDR3 regions derived from RNA transcripts. The first-round RT-PCR employed HTBI primers together with the Qiagen OneStep RT-PCR kit. A multiplex PCR was then performed as the second round. From the multiplex PCR reads, TCRdb called clonotypes with MiXCR, one entry per CDR3 protein. The data contain over 650,000 distinct CDR3 sequences, approximately 39% of them seen just once; the ten biggest clones take up over 2.5%. The sequencing input was peripheral blood. The receptor source for this set is an adult man with Graves' ophthalmopathy.

This clonotype was counted ten times or more. The V gene is TRBV6-5, the J gene TRBJ1-2; D unclear. CDR1 is MNHEY, CDR2 SVGAGI, per germline. V lost 6 bases to trimming and J lost 0 bases, with 14 bases between them. The CDR3 spans 15 residues. In DNA form, the CDR3 reads TGTGCCAGCAGCGCCTACGGAGAGGCTAACTATGGCTACACCTTC. This codes for CASSAYGEANYGYTF.

About this clonotype: This may arise from a read error, as a much more abundant clone is one base away. The genes are TRBV25-1 and TRBJ2-5, with 7 nucleotides matching TRBD2. Germline CDR1 reads MGHDK; CDR2 reads SYGVNS. The CDR3 runs to 14 residues. DNA of the CDR3: TGTGCCAGCAGTAGGGGAGGGCCCCAAGGGACCCAGTACTTC. This sequence encodes CASSRGGPQGTQYF.

The sample holds many counts of this clonotype. V gene TRBV7-8 combines with J gene TRBJ2-2; no clear D. The CDR3 length is 14 residues. With 6 bases removed from V and 5 bases from J, the gap between germline ends came to 13 bases. Germline lookup yields CDR1 SGHVS and CDR2 FQNEAQ. CDR3 loop: CASRAGPETGELFF. The CDR3 DNA is TGTGCCAGCAGAGCCGGGCCCGAGACCGGGGAGCTGTTTTTT.

This clonotype was counted ten times or more. DNA of the CDR3: TGTGCCAGCAGTTGGACAGGGCGACGTGAGACCCAGTACTTC. It encodes CASSWTGRRETQYF. This chain links TRBV6-2 or TRBV6-3 with TRBJ2-5; TRBD1 matches 8 bases. After removal of 4 bases from V and 5 bases from J, the junction contained 6 bases not matched to a gene. The germline V gene encodes CDR1 MNHEY and CDR2 SVGEGT. The CDR3 is made up of 14 amino acids.

This clonotype was seen at least ten times. V gene TRBV2 combines with J gene TRBJ1-4; 8 nucleotides agree with TRBD1. CDR1 is SNHLY, CDR2 FYNNEI, per germline. The CDR3 contains 14 residues. The V segment lost 5 bases and the J segment 8 bases; nucleotides outside the gene matches: 7. The DNA for the CDR3 is TGTGCCAGCAGTTGTGACAGGGGCGACGAAAAACTGTTTTTT. It specifies CASSCDRGDEKLFF.

The genes are TRBV2 and TRBJ2-2; possible D gene TRBD2, 5 bases. This CDR3 is 12 amino acids long. Per the germline V gene, CDR1 is SNHLY and CDR2 is FYNNEI. V lost 6 bases and J 8 bases, leaving 10 bases between the germline ends. The CDR3 protein is CASRPLAGELFF. CDR3 DNA: TGTGCCAGCAGACCGCTAGCTGGGGAGCTGTTTTTT.

This clonotype was seen a handful of times. The V call is TRBV12-5, the J call TRBJ2-7, with TRBD1 matching over 8 bases. CDR1 and CDR2 (germline): LGHNT, FRNRAP. The CDR3 spans 14 residues. V shed 4 bases and J 3 bases; nucleotides not matched to a gene: 5. The CDR3 bases are TGTGCTAGTGGTTCCGGGACAGGATTCTACGAGCAGTACTTC. This translates into CASGSGTGFYEQYF.

This chain connects TRBV9 to TRBJ2-7; 9 bases are shared with TRBD1. The junction had 9 bases not matched to a gene; V was cut back by 0 bases and J by 5 bases. CDR3 length equals 16 residues. CDR1 is SGDLS and CDR2 is YYNGEE in the germline V gene. For the CDR3, the DNA is TGTGCCAGCAGCGTAGAGGGACAGGGCTCAATCGACGAGCAGTACTTC. This translates into CASSVEGQGSIDEQYF. The full variable domain, rest sourced from reference TRBV9 and TRBJ2-7, is DSGVTQTPKHLITATGQRVTLRCSPRSGDLSVYWYQQSLDQGLQFLIQYYNGEERAKGNILERFSAQQFPDLHSELNLSSLELGDSALYFCASSVEGQGSIDEQYFGPGTRLTVT.

Concerning this clonotype: A read error may explain this, as a much larger clone is one base away. The chain joins TRBV19 to TRBJ1-1; D unresolved. Looked up from germline, CDR1 is LNHDA and CDR2 is SQIVND (reference sequence). The CDR3 covers 13 residues. The V gene lost 3 bases and the J gene lost 6 bases, with 11 bases spanning the gap. The CDR3: CASSMGEGPEAFF. DNA of the CDR3: TGTGCCAGTAGTATGGGAGAAGGGCCTGAAGCTTTCTTT.

This clonotype showed up many times. The chain joins TRBV7-2 to TRBJ2-7; possibly TRBD2 for D (6 bases). V was shortened by 2 bases and J by 6 bases, with 11 bases between the two germline ends. This CDR3 region has 13 residues. Germline loops: CDR1 SGHTA, CDR2 FQGNSA. The CDR3 spells CASSLPRGGEQYF. The DNA of the CDR3 is TGTGCCAGCAGCTTACCCCGGGGAGGCGAGCAGTACTTC. The whole variable domain, remainder taken from reference TRBV7-2 and TRBJ2-7, is GAGVSQSPSNKVTEKGKDVELRCDPISGHTALYWYRQSLGQGLEFLIYFQGNSAPDKSGLPSDRFSAERTGGSVSTLTIQRTQQEDSAVYLCASSLPRGGEQYFGPGTRLTVT.

This clonotype was seen many times. V is TRBV7-9 and J is TRBJ1-1; unclear D gene. The CDR3 extends over 12 amino acids. Trimming removed 5 bases at V and 2 bases at J, with 6 bases between. CDR1 is SEHNR, CDR2 FQNEAQ, per germline (reference sequence). The CDR3 is CASSPINTEAFF. CDR3 DNA: TGTGCCAGCAGCCCAATAAACACTGAAGCTTTCTTT. The full variable domain, completed using reference TRBV7-9 and TRBJ1-1, is DTGVSQNPRHKITKRGQNVTFRCDPISEHNRLYWYRQTLGQGPEFLTYFQNEAQLEKSRLLSDRFSAERPKGSFSTLEIQRTEQGDSAMYLCASSPINTEAFFGQGTRLTVV.

The rearrangement uses TRBV2 and TRBJ1-2; D gene ambiguous. There are 15 residues in the CDR3. V was clipped by 6 bases and J by 0 bases, with 14 bases between them. In germline, CDR1 is SNHLY, CDR2 FYNNEI. The CDR3 spells CASSADQGANYGYTF. The CDR3 DNA reads as TGTGCCAGCAGCGCAGATCAAGGAGCTAACTATGGCTACACCTTC. The entire variable domain, with the rest obtained from reference TRBV2 and TRBJ1-2, is as follows: EPEVTQTPSHQVTQMGQEVILRCVPISNHLYFYWYRQILGQKVEFLVSFYNNEISEKSEIFDDQFSVERPDGSNFTLKIRSTKLEDSAMYFCASSADQGANYGYTFGSGTRLTVV.

The chain carries TRBV5-6 and TRBJ2-7; D call uncertain. This CDR3 is 14 amino acids long. Trimming shortened V by 0 bases and J by 2 bases, and 9 bases separated the two germline ends. Germline V gene data show CDR1 as SGHDT and CDR2 as YYEEEE. The DNA for the CDR3 is TGTGCCAGCAGCTTGGAAGGGATAGCCTACGAGCAGTACTTC. This codes for CASSLEGIAYEQYF.

This clonotype was seen at least ten times. The V gene is TRBV10-2, the J gene TRBJ2-5; 10 nucleotides agree with TRBD1. CDR1 is WSHSY, CDR2 SAAADI, per germline. V trimming: 5 bases; J trimming: 0 bases; junction bases outside the gene matches: 3. The CDR3 covers 15 residues. CDR3: CASSTTGGNQETQYF. The CDR3 DNA sequence: TGCGCCAGCAGTACGACAGGGGGCAACCAAGAGACCCAGTACTTC.

This clonotype was seen ten or more times. The J gene is TRBJ2-5, the V gene TRBV15; no reliable D call. CDR3 length: 13 residues. Between the trimmed V and J ends, which lost 0 bases and 1 base, there was a span of 3 bases. CDR1 and CDR2 (germline): LNHNV, YYDKDF (reference sequence). The CDR3 is CATSRDLQETQYF. The CDR3 coding sequence is TGTGCCACCAGCAGAGACCTCCAAGAGACCCAGTACTTC.

This clonotype has ten or more counts. The genes are TRBV10-3 and TRBJ1-1; D unresolved. Germline assignment: CDR1 ENHRY and CDR2 SYGVKD. This CDR3 is 13 amino acids long. Trimming removed 3 bases from V and 6 bases from J, with 11 bases in between. The CDR3 sequence: CAISDPENAEAFF. The CDR3 DNA is TGTGCCATCAGTGACCCAGAAAACGCTGAAGCTTTCTTT.

The chain has TRBV7-2 and TRBJ2-7, with D perhaps TRBD2 (6 bases). Germline V gives CDR1 SGHTA, CDR2 FQGNSA. The germline V and J ends were trimmed by 5 bases and 2 bases, with 13 bases remaining between them. The CDR3 runs to 14 residues. CDR3 DNA: TGTGCCAGCAGCCTAGTAGCGGTAGCCTACGAGCAGTACTTC. Its protein is CASSLVAVAYEQYF.

This clonotype was seen at least ten times. CDR3 residues: CASRPLGTGGNGYTF. As DNA, the CDR3 is TGTGCCAGCAGACCTTTAGGGACAGGGGGCAATGGCTACACCTTC. The chain uses TRBV12-3 or TRBV12-4 and TRBJ1-2, with 12 bases identical to TRBD1. This CDR3 contains 15 residues. J lost 6 bases, V lost 6 bases, and 8 bases had no gene match.

This clonotype was observed at least ten times. V is TRBV7-3 and J is TRBJ2-2; no firm D call. V was shortened by 3 bases and J by 5 bases, with 4 bases between the two germline ends. Per germline, CDR1 SGHTA and CDR2 FQGTGA. The CDR3 loop spans 12 amino acids. CDR3 sequence: CASSFRTGELFF. For the CDR3, the DNA is TGTGCCAGCAGCTTCCGGACCGGGGAGCTGTTTTTT.

With regard to this clonotype: This sequence may be a read error, since a much larger clone differs from it by one base. The gene calls are TRBV7-2 and TRBJ2-2; weak D call: TRBD1 (5 bases). With 3 bases removed from V and 3 bases from J, the gap between germline ends came to 11 bases. The CDR3 contains 15 residues. In germline, CDR1 is SGHTA, CDR2 FQGNSA. CDR3 in amino acids: CASSFGAVDTGELFF. The CDR3 region has the DNA TGTGCCAGCAGCTTTGGGGCAGTTGACACCGGGGAGCTGTTTTTT.

The chain links TRBV11-2 to TRBJ2-2, with 12 bases matching TRBD2. The length of the CDR3 is 17 residues. V lost 7 bases to trimming and J lost 2 bases; unmatched junction nucleotides: 8. Germline-derived CDR1 and CDR2 are SGHAT and FQNNGV. CDR3 nucleotides: TGTGCCAGCACCTACCGGACTAGCGGGGATAACACCGGGGAGCTGTTTTTT. It specifies CASTYRTSGDNTGELFF.

J is TRBJ1-1 and V is TRBV12-3 or TRBV12-4; D gene ambiguous. Trimming cost V 3 bases and J 1 base, with 9 bases left between them. The CDR3 has 14 residues. Here the CDR3 DNA reads TGTGCCAGCAGTTTTTTGAGATCGAACACTGAAGCTTTCTTT. This codes for CASSFLRSNTEAFF.

Ten or more counts support this clonotype. The gene calls are TRBV7-9 and TRBJ2-7, with 7 nucleotides matching TRBD1. Unmatched junction bases numbered 7, after V lost 4 bases and J lost 1 base. The CDR3 is made up of 15 amino acids. Germline assignment: CDR1 SEHNR and CDR2 FQNEAQ (reference sequence). The CDR3 DNA follows: TGTGCCAGCAGCTCGCCGGACAGGACTTCCTACGAGCAGTACTTC. Its protein is CASSSPDRTSYEQYF.

This clonotype was picked up many times. This chain links TRBV7-9 with TRBJ2-5; TRBD1 or TRBD2 may be the D gene (6 bases each). CDR1 and CDR2 from the germline V gene are SEHNR and FQNEAQ (reference sequence). The CDR3 has 15 amino acids. The germline V and J ends were trimmed by 5 bases and 0 bases, with 13 bases remaining between them. CDR3 coding DNA: TGTGCCAGCAGCCTCCTGGGGGGCAACCAAGAGACCCAGTACTTC. Protein product: CASSLLGGNQETQYF. The full variable domain, in which reference TRBV7-9 and TRBJ2-5 provide the parts outside the CDR3, is DTGVSQNPRHKITKRGQNVTFRCDPISEHNRLYWYRQTLGQGPEFLTYFQNEAQLEKSRLLSDRFSAERPKGSFSTLEIQRTEQGDSAMYLCASSLLGGNQETQYFGPGTRLLVL.

The gene calls are TRBV18 and TRBJ1-1; 7 bases fit TRBD1. The CDR3 is 13 amino acids. V lost 0 bases to trimming and J lost 7 bases; unmatched junction nucleotides: 2. CDR1 is KGHSH and CDR2 is LQKENI in the germline V gene. CDR3 DNA sequence: TGTGCCAGCTCACCACCGACAGGGATTGAAGCTTTCTTT. Translation gives CASSPPTGIEAFF.

This chain uses TRBV5-1 with TRBJ1-4; tentatively, D is TRBD1 (5 bases). V gave up 2 bases and J gave up 7 bases, with 15 bases separating them. The CDR3 is made up of 15 amino acids. The germline CDR1 and CDR2 sequences are SGHRS and YFSETQ. The CDR3 bases are TGCGCCAGCAGCTTCTCGGCAGGGAAGGTTGAAAAACTGTTTTTT. It yields the protein CASSFSAGKVEKLFF.